A single sample is the source of the 5 T cell receptor beta chains below, sequenced in a study of molecular identifiers for immune sequencing clone quantification. TCRdb called the PCR reads again in MiXCR, with one record for every CDR3 protein. Of hundreds of thousands of distinct CDR3 sequences in the sample, about 25% were seen once. Sequenced input: naive CD8+ T cells from blood, with Jurkat cell RNA spiked in. The subset here: FACS-sorted CD8+CD4-CCR7+CD45RA+ naive T cells. These receptors came from a human donor in good health. Some libraries in this study had Jurkat cell RNA spiked in.

J is TRBJ1-2 and V is TRBV19; tentatively, D is TRBD1 (5 bases). CDR1 and CDR2 from the germline V gene are LNHDA and SQIVND (reference sequence). V lost 5 bases, J lost 3 bases, and 10 bases lay in between. The CDR3 covers 13 residues. CDR3 sequence: CASSVQVDYGYTF. The CDR3 bases are TGTGCCAGTAGTGTACAGGTCGACTATGGCTACACCTTC.

This clonotype was counted between two and nine times. At one boundary the junction diverges from the germline segment, which might be a read error. The V gene is TRBV25-1, the J gene TRBJ2-1; 7 nucleotides align to TRBD1. Germline V gene data show CDR1 as MGHDK and CDR2 as SYGVNS. The CDR3 has 16 residues. CDR3 nucleotide sequence: TGTGCCGGCAGTGAGCAATTAGGTAGGGGGCACAATGAGCAGTTCTTC. Translation gives CAGSEQLGRGHNEQFF.

This clonotype turned up a few times. The J gene is TRBJ2-5, the V gene TRBV11-2, with 10 bases matching TRBD2. Germline V gene lookup returns CDR1 SGHAT and CDR2 FQNNGV. The CDR3 runs to 14 residues. V gave up 4 bases and J gave up 4 bases; unmatched junction bases: 3. CDR3 DNA sequence: TGTGCCAGCAGCTCTCCTAGCGGGAGAGAGACCCAGTACTTC. Translating it yields CASSSPSGRETQYF.

As for this clonotype: Compared with germline, one end of the junction differs, possibly owing to a read error. This chain links TRBV29-1 with TRBJ2-7; a possible D gene is TRBD1 (5 bases). This CDR3 is built from 13 residues. The V gene's germline CDR1 is SQVTM and CDR2 ANQGSEA. DNA of the CDR3: TGCGGCGTCGCAGGGCTTGAAATCTACGAGCAGTACTTC. It translates to CGVAGLEIYEQYF.

The chain links TRBV15 to TRBJ2-7; perhaps TRBD1 as D (5 bases). The CDR3 runs to 13 residues. The V end was cut by 4 bases, the J end by 5 bases, with 12 bases between. The germline gives CDR1 LNHNV, CDR2 YYDKDF (reference sequence). The CDR3 reads CATSKGRGDEQYF. CDR3 bases: TGTGCCACCAGCAAAGGTAGGGGCGACGAGCAGTACTTC. Together with reference TRBV15 and TRBJ2-7, the CDR3 gives the full variable domain: DAMVIQNPRYQVTQFGKPVTLSCSQTLNHNVMYWYQQKSSQAPKLLFHYYDKDFNNEADTPDNFQSRRPNTSFCFLDIRSPGLGDTAMYLCATSKGRGDEQYFGPGTRLTVT.